This T cell receptor beta chain was captured by sequencing in a study of neurological immune-mediated disorders. Study-wide points: In HTLV-1-associated myelopathy, TCR clonal expansion was greatest, whereas multiple sclerosis had the least, falling below healthy controls. TCR-beta repertoires seemed private in all groups, with no expanded CDR3 amino acid sequences shared.

The cDNA was generated by 5'RACE with 10-nucleotide random UMIs. The yield of each sequencing run was over 170 million TCR-beta sequences from 15-18 subjects. TCRdb reprocessed the 5' RACE reads via MiXCR and lists one record per CDR3 protein. This sample has some 78,000 distinct CDR3 sequences, with less than 5.5% found just once. This clonotype was counted a few times. The antigen is not known. The clonotype was recovered from a woman aged 25-40 years with multiple sclerosis. Input material: PBMCs.

The CDR3, as DNA: TGTGCCAACAACGGAAAGGATAATCAGCCCCAGCATTTT. Its protein is CANNGKDNQPQHF. The rearrangement uses TRBV24-1 and TRBJ1-5; D remains unclear. V was clipped by 11 bases and J by 4 bases, with 14 bases between them. The length of the CDR3 is 13 residues. The germline gives CDR1 KGHDR, CDR2 SFDVKD.